This T cell receptor (beta chain) was observed in a study of blood T cell repertoires in COVID-19 (TCRdb year 2020). Turning to the overall study: The collaborator samples originated in the United States, Italy and Spain and spanned the acute and convalescent phases of COVID-19. Where HLA class I and class II types were available, the types were taken from metadata supplied by the sample provider, not from assay-based typing. A de-identified subject ID, COVID-19 status, age in years and sex were almost always included in the sample metadata. Subjects who had been exposed to COVID-19, were actively infected with it, or had recovered from it provided the deeply sampled blood TCRbeta repertoires that made up the dataset. The repertoires were made available in a free public database intended to serve as a resource for research on the immune response to SARS-CoV-2. The material from the prospective study consisted of cDNA or gDNA derived from T cells, B-cell-depleted T cells, or PBMCs. Samples came from the ongoing ImmuneRACE study (first 160 participants) plus 1,254 subjects from 6 global collaborators. Summary of the overall study and its limitations: Clinical and demographic metadata were provided uncurated, with the amount varying by source and participant.

The immunoSEQ Assay, a bias-controlled multiplex PCR, was used to amplify TCRbeta CDR3 regions from genomic DNA. The paper's processing steps were these. Within the assay, amplification of reference gene primers was used to estimate how many nucleated cells each sample contained. Sequence reads were collapsed and filtered to measure the absolute abundance of every unique TCRbeta CDR3 rearrangement. For each sample, productive Simpson clonality was calculated by taking the square root of Simpson's diversity index across productive rearrangements. Held by TCRdb, this immuneACCESS table contains in-frame sequences only and omits some clones. Under half of the omission traces to an unresolved V gene where checked; the cause of the rest is unknown. V and J calls plus clone size are reproduced from that table; the DNA served to infer D and trimming. The sample table shows over 60,000 clones, and roughly 82% are seen once. Clones ranked in the top ten supply roughly 20% of the sample.

Ends trimmed: V by 5 bases, J by 4 bases; bases unmatched to a gene: 2. The germline V gene (reference sequence) gives CDR1 as MNHEY and CDR2 as SMNVEV. From cysteine to phenylalanine, the CDR3 is 13 amino acids long. The kept DNA is CDR3 alone, 39 bases in frame from the first base. Note on this clone: Its cognate antigen has yet to be identified. No per-base quality is available; no much larger clone lies one base away.

The collaborating institutions used their own protocols to collect whole blood in K2EDTA tubes. For TCRbeta analysis, collaborators shipped samples as frozen whole blood, isolated PBMCs, or DNA extracted from either of those sample types. This receptor was obtained from a human donor in a cohort sampled during active COVID-19. The rearrangement combines TRBV27 with TRBJ1-1; 9 bases in the middle match TRBD1. What was sequenced was peripheral blood. The nucleotide sequence is TGTGCCAGCAGTCGGACAGGGGTCACTGAAGCTTTCTTT. It encodes CASSRTGVTEAFF.